Shown below are 14 T cell receptor beta chains from a single sample sequenced in a study of OX40 agonist ivuxolimab in advanced cancers. Only in-frame clones appear in the TCRdb table, and some are missing; sequencing was by immunoSEQ multiplex PCR. This sample has more than 75,000 clones, with 75% to 90% found just once. Source: CD4+ or CD8+ T cells sorted from blood, taken in a trial of the OX40 agonist ivuxolimab. The receptors were gathered from an adult with an advanced solid tumor such as melanoma, head and neck, liver or kidney cancer.

This clone has only one observation. The J gene is TRBJ1-5, the V gene TRBV5-5, with TRBD1 matching over 9 bases. CDR1 SGHKS and CDR2 YYEKEE come from the germline V gene (reference sequence). The CDR3 extends over 15 amino acids. The J segment lost 4 bases and the V segment lost 2 bases, leaving 4 bases of the junction unmatched. CDR3 in amino acids: CASSLQGAGNQPQHF. DNA for the CDR3: TGTGCCAGCAGCTTACAGGGGGCAGGAAATCAGCCCCAGCATTTT.

This clone has only a few counts. This chain links TRBV18 with TRBJ1-6, with D unresolved. Per germline, CDR1 KGHSH and CDR2 LQKENI. V lost 0 bases, J lost 9 bases, and 9 bases lay in between. The CDR3 contains 14 residues. The CDR3 sequence: CASSPPARVSPLHF. In DNA form, the CDR3 reads TGTGCCAGCTCACCACCAGCACGGGTTTCACCCCTCCACTTT.

The chain couples TRBV7-2 to TRBJ2-7; 9 nucleotides agree with TRBD1. J lost 2 bases, V lost 4 bases, and 6 bases had no gene match. CDR1 and CDR2 (germline): SGHTA, FQGNSA. This CDR3 spans 15 amino acids. This CDR3 is CASSSYRQGAYEQYF. The CDR3 nucleotides are TGTGCCAGCAGCTCTTATCGACAGGGGGCCTACGAGCAGTACTTC.

This clone was observed a single time. This chain links TRBV5-4 with TRBJ1-1; D is undetermined. V was pared by 2 bases and J by 3 bases, with 8 bases between. Germline V gene lookup returns CDR1 SGHNT and CDR2 YYREEE (reference sequence). This CDR3 is 13 amino acids long. The CDR3 here is CASSFGRYTEAFF. The CDR3 DNA is TGTGCCAGCAGCTTTGGCAGATACACTGAAGCTTTCTTT.

The gene calls are TRBV28 and TRBJ2-7; the D gene is possibly TRBD2 (6 bases). Germline assignment: CDR1 MDHEN and CDR2 SYDVKM. The CDR3 runs to 13 residues. V was shortened by 6 bases and J by 0 bases, with 9 bases between the two germline ends. The CDR3 DNA sequence: TGTGCCAGCAGCGGGGACTTCTCCTACGAGCAGTACTTC. As protein: CASSGDFSYEQYF.

CDR3 sequence reads: CASSLGAPGGAGARQETQYF. The CDR3 nucleotides are TGTGCCAGCAGCTTGGGGGCCCCGGGAGGAGCGGGGGCCCGTCAAGAGACCCAGTACTTC. The gene calls are TRBV5-4 and TRBJ2-5; the match to TRBD2 covers 8 bases. The CDR3 is made up of 20 amino acids. CDR1 and CDR2 (germline): SGHNT, YYREEE (reference sequence). V was clipped by 0 bases and J by 2 bases; unmatched bases: 18.

CDR3 protein: CAISESQGWAGDNEQFF. Here the CDR3 DNA reads TGTGCCATCAGTGAGTCGCAAGGTTGGGCGGGAGACAATGAGCAGTTCTTC. The V and J genes are TRBV10-3 and TRBJ2-1, with 7 bases aligning to TRBD2. Germline trimming cut 0 bases from V and 5 bases from J; bases unmatched to any gene: 10. CDR1 and CDR2 (germline): ENHRY, SYGVKD. There are 17 residues in the CDR3.

The rearrangement joins TRBV19 to TRBJ1-2, with D uncertain. Germline loops: CDR1 LNHDA, CDR2 SQIVND (reference sequence). This CDR3 is 15 amino acids long. V shed 1 base and J shed 0 bases, with 9 bases lying between them. DNA for the CDR3: TGTGCCAGTAGTATAGTTTTCAGAGCTAACTATGGCTACACCTTC. The encoded protein is CASSIVFRANYGYTF.

The rearrangement links TRBV6-5 to TRBJ1-4; a possible D gene is TRBD1 (5 bases). Germline V gene data show CDR1 as MNHEY and CDR2 as SVGAGI. This CDR3 has 15 residues. V lost 7 bases and J lost 1, with 13 bases in between. The CDR3: CASKAGYLTNEKLFF. In DNA, the CDR3 is TGTGCCAGCAAGGCAGGGTATCTAACTAATGAAAAACTGTTTTTT.

The chain carries TRBV5-1 and TRBJ2-7; D possibly corresponds to TRBD2 (5 bases). The germline V and J ends were trimmed by 0 bases and 5 bases, with 18 bases remaining between them. The CDR3 contains 16 residues. CDR1 and CDR2 from the germline V gene are SGHRS and YFSETQ. The CDR3 DNA reads TGCGCCAGCAGCTTGGGACATGTGGGAGTAGGGAACGAGCAGTACTTC. Protein: CASSLGHVGVGNEQYF. The whole variable domain, remainder taken from reference TRBV5-1 and TRBJ2-7, is KAGVTQTPRYLIKTRGQQVTLSCSPISGHRSVSWYQQTPGQGLQFLFEYFSETQRNKGNFPGRFSGRQFSNSRSEMNVSTLELGDSALYLCASSLGHVGVGNEQYFGPGTRLTVT.

This rearrangement joins TRBV7-3 to TRBJ2-1; no reliable D call. This CDR3 region has 12 residues. From germline, CDR1 is SGHTA and CDR2 FQGTGA. V dropped 0 bases and J dropped 9 bases, with 6 bases sitting between them. In DNA form, the CDR3 reads TGTGCCAGCAGCTTAACCACCGGTGAGCAGTTCTTC. This encodes CASSLTTGEQFF.

The chain has TRBV7-8 and TRBJ2-1; the D gene is possibly TRBD2 (6 bases). The CDR3 covers 13 residues. Germline CDR1 SGHVS, CDR2 FQNEAQ. V was trimmed by 8 bases and J by 4 bases, leaving 12 bases between them. CDR3 sequence: CASGRGHYNEQFF. In DNA, the CDR3 is TGTGCCAGCGGGCGGGGCCATTACAATGAGCAGTTCTTC.

V is TRBV9 and J is TRBJ2-1; 8 bases match TRBD1. Germline values: CDR1 SGDLS, CDR2 YYNGEE. CDR3 length: 14 residues. Trimming cost V 3 bases and J 8 bases; bases outside gene matches: 7. The CDR3 sequence: CASSASPTGDEQFF. The CDR3, as DNA: TGTGCCAGCAGCGCAAGCCCGACAGGGGATGAGCAGTTCTTC.

The chain has TRBV5-6 and TRBJ2-5; D uncertain. Germline V gene sequence: CDR1 SGHDT, CDR2 YYEEEE. The CDR3 consists of 14 residues. V was pared by 0 bases and J by 3 bases, with 9 bases between. The CDR3 DNA is TGTGCCAGCAGCTTGGTTCAGAGCGAAGAGACCCAGTACTTC. Protein: CASSLVQSEETQYF.